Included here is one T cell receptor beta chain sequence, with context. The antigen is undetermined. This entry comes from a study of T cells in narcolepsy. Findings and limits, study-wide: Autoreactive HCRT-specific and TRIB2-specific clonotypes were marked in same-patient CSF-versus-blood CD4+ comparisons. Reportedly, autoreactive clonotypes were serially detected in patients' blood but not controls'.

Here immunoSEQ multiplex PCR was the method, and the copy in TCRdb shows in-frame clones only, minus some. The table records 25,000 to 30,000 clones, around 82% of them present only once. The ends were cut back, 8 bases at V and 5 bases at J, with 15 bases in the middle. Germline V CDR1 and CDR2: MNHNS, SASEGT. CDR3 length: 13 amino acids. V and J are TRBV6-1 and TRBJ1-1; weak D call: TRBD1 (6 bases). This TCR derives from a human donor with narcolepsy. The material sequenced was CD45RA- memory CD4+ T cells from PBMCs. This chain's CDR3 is CASSGARGTEAFF. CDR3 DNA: TGTGCCAGCTCGGGGGCGCGGGGTACTGAAGCTTTCTTT.